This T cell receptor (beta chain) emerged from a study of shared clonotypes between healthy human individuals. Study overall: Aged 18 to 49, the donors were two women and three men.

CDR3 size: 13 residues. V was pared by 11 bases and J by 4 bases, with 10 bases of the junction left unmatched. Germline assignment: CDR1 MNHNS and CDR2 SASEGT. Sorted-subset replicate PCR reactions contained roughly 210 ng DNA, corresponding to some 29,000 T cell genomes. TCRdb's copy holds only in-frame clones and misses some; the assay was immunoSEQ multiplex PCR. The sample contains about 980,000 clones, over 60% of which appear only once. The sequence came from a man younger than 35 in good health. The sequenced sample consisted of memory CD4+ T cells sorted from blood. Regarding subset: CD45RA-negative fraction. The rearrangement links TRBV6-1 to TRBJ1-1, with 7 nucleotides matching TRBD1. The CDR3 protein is CAGSRQGGTEAFF. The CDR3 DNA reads TGTGCCGGTAGCCGACAGGGAGGCACTGAAGCTTTCTTT.